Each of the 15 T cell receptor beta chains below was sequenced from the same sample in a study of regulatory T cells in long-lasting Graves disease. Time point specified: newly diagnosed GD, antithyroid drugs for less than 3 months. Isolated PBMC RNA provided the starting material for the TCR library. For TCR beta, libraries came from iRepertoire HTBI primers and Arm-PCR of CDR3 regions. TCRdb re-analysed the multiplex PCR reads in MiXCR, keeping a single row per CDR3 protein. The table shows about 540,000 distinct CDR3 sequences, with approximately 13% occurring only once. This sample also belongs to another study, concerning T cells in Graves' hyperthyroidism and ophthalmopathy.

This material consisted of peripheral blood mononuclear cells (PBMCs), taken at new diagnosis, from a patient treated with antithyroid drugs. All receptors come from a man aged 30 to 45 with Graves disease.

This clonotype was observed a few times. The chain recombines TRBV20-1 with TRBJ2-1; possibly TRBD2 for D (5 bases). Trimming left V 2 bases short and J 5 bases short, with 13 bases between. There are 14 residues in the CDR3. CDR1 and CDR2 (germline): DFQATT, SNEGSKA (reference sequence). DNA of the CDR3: TGCAGTGCTAGACCCAGCGGAACCAACAATGAGCAGTTCTTC. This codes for CSARPSGTNNEQFF.

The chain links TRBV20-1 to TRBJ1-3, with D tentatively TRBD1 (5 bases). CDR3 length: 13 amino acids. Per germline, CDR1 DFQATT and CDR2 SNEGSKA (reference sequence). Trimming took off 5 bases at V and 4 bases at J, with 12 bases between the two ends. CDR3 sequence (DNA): TGCAGTGCTTCTAGGGGACGGGGAAACACCATATATTTT. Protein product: CSASRGRGNTIYF.

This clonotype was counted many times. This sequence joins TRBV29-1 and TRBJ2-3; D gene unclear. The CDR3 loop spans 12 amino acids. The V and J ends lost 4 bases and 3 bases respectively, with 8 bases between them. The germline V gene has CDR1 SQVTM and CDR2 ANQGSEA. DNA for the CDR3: TGCAGCGTTGTGAGATATACAGATACGCAGTATTTT. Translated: CSVVRYTDTQYF.

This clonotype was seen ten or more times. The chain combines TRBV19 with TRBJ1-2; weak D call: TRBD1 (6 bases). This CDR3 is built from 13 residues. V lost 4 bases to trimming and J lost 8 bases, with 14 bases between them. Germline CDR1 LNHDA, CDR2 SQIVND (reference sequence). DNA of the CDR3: TGTGCCAGTAGTAGTACGACAGGACGCGGCTACACCTTC. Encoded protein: CASSSTTGRGYTF.

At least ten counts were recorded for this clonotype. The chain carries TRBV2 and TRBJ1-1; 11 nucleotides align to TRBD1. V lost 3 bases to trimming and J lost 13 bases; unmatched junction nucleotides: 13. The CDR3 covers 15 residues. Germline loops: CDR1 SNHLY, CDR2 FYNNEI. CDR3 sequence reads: CASSEDRGHREGGFF. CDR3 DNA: TGTGCCAGCAGTGAGGACAGGGGGCACCGAGAAGGGGGTTTCTTT.

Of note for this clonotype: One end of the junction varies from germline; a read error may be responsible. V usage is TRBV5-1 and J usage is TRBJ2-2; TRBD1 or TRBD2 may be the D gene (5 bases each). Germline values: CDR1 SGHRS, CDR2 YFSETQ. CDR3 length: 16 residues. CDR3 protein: CASSLRVGVNTGELFF. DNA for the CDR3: TGTGCCAGCAGCTTACGCGTGGGGGTGAACACCGGGGAGCTGTTTTTT.

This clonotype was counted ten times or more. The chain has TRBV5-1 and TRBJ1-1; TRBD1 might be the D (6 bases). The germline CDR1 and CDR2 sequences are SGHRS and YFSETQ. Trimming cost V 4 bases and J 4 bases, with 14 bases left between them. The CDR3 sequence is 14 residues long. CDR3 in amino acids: CASSTTGQVTEAFF. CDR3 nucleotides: TGCGCCAGCAGCACCACAGGGCAGGTCACTGAAGCTTTCTTT.

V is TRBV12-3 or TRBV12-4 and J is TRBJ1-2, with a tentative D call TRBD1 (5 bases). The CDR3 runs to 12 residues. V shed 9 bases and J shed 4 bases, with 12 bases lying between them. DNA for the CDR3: TGTGCCAGTTATGACAGAATCTATGGCTACACCTTC. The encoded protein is CASYDRIYGYTF.

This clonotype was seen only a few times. CDR3 region: CASSGDSNTGELFF. CDR3 nucleotide sequence: TGTGCCAGCAGTGGGGACTCGAACACCGGGGAGCTGTTTTTT. The chain joins TRBV9 to TRBJ2-2; a weak D match, TRBD2 (6 bases). The CDR3 consists of 14 residues. Trimming cost V 5 bases and J 0 bases, with 8 bases left between them. CDR1 is SGDLS, CDR2 YYNGEE, per germline.

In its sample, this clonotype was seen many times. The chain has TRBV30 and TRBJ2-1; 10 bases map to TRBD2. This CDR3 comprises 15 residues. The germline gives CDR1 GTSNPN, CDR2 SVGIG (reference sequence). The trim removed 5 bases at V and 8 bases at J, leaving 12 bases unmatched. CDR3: CAWHTGTSVRDEQFF. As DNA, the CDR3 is TGTGCCTGGCACACCGGGACTAGCGTTAGGGATGAGCAGTTCTTC.

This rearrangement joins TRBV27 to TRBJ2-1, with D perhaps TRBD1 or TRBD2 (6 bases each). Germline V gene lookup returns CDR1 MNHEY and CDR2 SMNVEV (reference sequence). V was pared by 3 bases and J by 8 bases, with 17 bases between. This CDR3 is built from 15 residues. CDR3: CASSFWGDGGHEQFF. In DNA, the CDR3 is TGTGCCAGCAGTTTCTGGGGGGACGGGGGCCATGAGCAGTTCTTC.

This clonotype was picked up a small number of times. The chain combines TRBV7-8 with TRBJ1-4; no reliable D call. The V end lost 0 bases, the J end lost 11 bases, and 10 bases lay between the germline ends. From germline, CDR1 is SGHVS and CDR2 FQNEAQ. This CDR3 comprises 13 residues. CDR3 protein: CASSLAALGKLFF. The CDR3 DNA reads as TGTGCCAGCAGCTTAGCGGCCCTGGGCAAACTGTTTTTT.

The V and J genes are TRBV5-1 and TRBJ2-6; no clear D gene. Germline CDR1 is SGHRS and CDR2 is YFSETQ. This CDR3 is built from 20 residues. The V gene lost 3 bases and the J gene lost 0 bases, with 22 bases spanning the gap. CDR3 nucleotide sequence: TGCGCCAGCAGCTCATGGGTAAGGGCCCTAACGAGCTCTGGGGCCAACGTCCTGACTTTC. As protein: CASSSWVRALTSSGANVLTF.

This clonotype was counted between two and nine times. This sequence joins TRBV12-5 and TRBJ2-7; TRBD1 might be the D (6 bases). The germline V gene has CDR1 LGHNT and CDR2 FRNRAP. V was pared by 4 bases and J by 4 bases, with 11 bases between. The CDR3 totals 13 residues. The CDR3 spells CASGYGQLYEQYF. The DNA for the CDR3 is TGTGCTAGTGGTTACGGACAGTTATACGAGCAGTACTTC. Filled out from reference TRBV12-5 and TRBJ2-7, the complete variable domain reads DARVTQTPRHKVTEMGQEVTMRCQPILGHNTVFWYRQTMMQGLELLAYFRNRAPLDDSGMPKDRFSAEMPDATLATLKIQPSEPRDSAVYFCASGYGQLYEQYFGPGTRLTVT.

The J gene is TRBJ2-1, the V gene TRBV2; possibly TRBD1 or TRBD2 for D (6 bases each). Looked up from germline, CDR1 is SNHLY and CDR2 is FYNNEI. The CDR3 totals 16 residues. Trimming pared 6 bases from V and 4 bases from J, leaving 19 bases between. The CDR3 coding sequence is TGTGCCAGCAGCCCCCGGGGGCTAGCCGTTTACAATGAGCAGTTCTTC. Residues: CASSPRGLAVYNEQFF.